The clone carrying this T cell receptor beta chain was counted only a few times. The study made its TCR cDNA through 5'RACE template switching. That step introduced a universal primer site along with UMIs. TCRdb re-analysed the 5' RACE reads in MiXCR, keeping a single row per CDR3 protein. The table lists fewer than 450,000 distinct CDR3 sequences, roughly 8.6% of them singletons, with approximately 15% in the top ten. With 5 bases removed from V and 1 base from J, the gap between germline ends came to 13 bases. CDR3 length equals 14 residues. Germline assignment: CDR1 DFQATT and CDR2 SNEGSKA (reference sequence). The data stem from a study of T cells after yellow fever vaccination.

The J gene is TRBJ2-3, the V gene TRBV20-1, with a tentative D call TRBD2 (6 bases). The source is a young man who received the YFV17D yellow fever vaccine. The input for sequencing was PBMCs, taken about 49 days after the first yellow fever vaccination. CDR3 bases: TGCAGTGCTGGGCGCGGGGTTGGCACAGATACGCAGTATTTT. This encodes CSAGRGVGTDTQYF.